Only a few counts were recorded for the clone carrying this T cell receptor beta chain. Its antigen is unknown. This sample is drawn from a study of neurological immune-mediated disorders. The CDR3 has 13 residues. V was cut by 3 bases and J by 3 bases, with 11 bases left in between. Germline CDR1 is DFQATT and CDR2 is SNEGSKA (reference sequence). TCRdb passed the 5' RACE reads through MiXCR, listing each CDR3 protein once. The sample includes some 66,000 distinct CDR3 sequences, less than 5.5% of them seen just once. The study's findings and limits: Private repertoires in all groups were suggested, as expanded clones shared no CDR3 amino acid sequences across subjects. Association with the multiple sclerosis repertoire cluster was not found for any clinical or MRI feature. According to phylogenetic grouping, one related-CDR3 cluster, a possible signature, contained the repertoires of 18 of 34 multiple sclerosis patients.

J is TRBJ2-5 and V is TRBV20-1; a possible D gene is TRBD2 (5 bases). The sample taken for sequencing was PBMCs. The TCR was taken from a man younger than 40 with multiple sclerosis. For the CDR3, the DNA is TGCAGTGCTAGGGGAGACTTTAAAGAGACCCAGTACTTC. It specifies CSARGDFKETQYF.